Described below is a single T cell receptor (beta chain) sequence and its context. This sample is part of a study of blood T cell repertoires in COVID-19. Data came from immunoSEQ multiplex PCR; TCRdb stores just in-frame clones and leaves some out. The repertoire holds 210,000 or so clones, with 84% as singletons. The sequenced material came from peripheral blood. The clonotype originates from a woman over 75 with COVID-19, enrolled during active disease.

CDR3 region: CASSLMGRVDEQFF. In DNA form, the CDR3 reads TGTGCCAGCAGCTTAATGGGCAGGGTAGATGAGCAGTTCTTC. This chain connects TRBV7-3 to TRBJ2-1, with D perhaps matching TRBD1 (5 bases). The V and J ends lost 1 base and 8 bases respectively, with 12 bases between them. This CDR3 spans 14 amino acids. Germline CDR1 SGHTA, CDR2 FQGTGA. The variable domain in full, completed from reference TRBV7-3 and TRBJ2-1, reads GAGVSQTPSNKVTEKGKYVELRCDPISGHTALYWYRQSLGQGPEFLIYFQGTGAADDSGLPNDRFFAVRPEGSVSTLKIQRTERGDSAVYLCASSLMGRVDEQFFGPGTRLTVL.